This passage covers 31 T cell receptor beta chains from one sample sequenced in a study of neoadjuvant nivolumab and ipilimumab in lung cancer. Assay used: immunoSEQ multiplex PCR; TCRdb lists only in-frame clones, some missing. The sample includes about 6,800 clones, roughly 85% seen only once; the top ten take around 7%. Here the sequenced sample was tumor tissue, taken after neoadjuvant nivolumab, alone or with ipilimumab, at or shortly before surgery. The receptor set was obtained from an adult with non-small cell lung cancer.

The rearrangement joins TRBV9 to TRBJ1-6; 8 bases align to TRBD1. J was trimmed by 9 bases and V by 0 bases; bases with no gene match: 8. The length of the CDR3 is 16 residues. Germline loops: CDR1 SGDLS, CDR2 YYNGEE. The CDR3 DNA follows: TGTGCCAGCAGCGTAGCCCGGACAGGGTGGGCTTCACCCCTCCACTTT. It specifies CASSVARTGWASPLHF.

The chain links TRBV19 to TRBJ1-1; the match to TRBD1 covers 7 bases. This CDR3 contains 14 residues. The junction had 8 bases not matched to a gene; V was cut back by 4 bases and J by 6 bases. Per the germline V gene, CDR1 is LNHDA and CDR2 is SQIVND (reference sequence). CDR3 protein: CASSKVDRRAEAFF. In nucleotides, the CDR3 is TGTGCCAGTAGTAAGGTGGACAGGCGCGCTGAAGCTTTCTTT.

V is TRBV4-2 and J is TRBJ2-1; 14 bases agree with TRBD2. This CDR3 region has 15 residues. Looked up from germline, CDR1 is LGHNA and CDR2 is YNFKEQ. The ends lost 3 bases at V and 9 bases at J; junction bases unmatched: 4. CDR3 nucleotide sequence: TGTGCCAGCAGCCACGGACTAGCGGGGGGATTTGAGCAGTTCTTC. This translates into CASSHGLAGGFEQFF.

The rearrangement joins TRBV5-6 to TRBJ1-6; no clear D gene. CDR3 size: 18 residues. V lost 5 bases and J 3 bases, leaving 21 bases between the germline ends. Germline V CDR1 and CDR2: SGHDT, YYEEEE. CDR3 nucleotide sequence: TGTGCCAGCAGTTTTAAAACCACGCTTCCCGGCTATAATTCACCCCTCCACTTT. Protein product: CASSFKTTLPGYNSPLHF.

The chain links TRBV6-6 to TRBJ1-6; 7 bases are shared with TRBD1. There are 15 residues in the CDR3. The V and J ends lost 8 bases and 5 bases, in that order; junction bases with no gene match: 9. The germline V gene has CDR1 MNHNY and CDR2 SVGAGI (reference sequence). DNA for the CDR3: TGTGCCAGCGGGCGTGAAGGACAGGATAATTCACCCCTCCACTTT. Protein sequence: CASGREGQDNSPLHF.

This clone came up once. J is TRBJ2-1 and V is TRBV5-6; D is unresolved. The CDR3 loop spans 13 amino acids. The ends were cut back, 0 bases at V and 4 bases at J, with 5 bases in the middle. Per the germline V gene, CDR1 is SGHDT and CDR2 is YYEEEE. CDR3 DNA: TGTGCCAGCAGCTTGGTGGGTTACAATGAGCAGTTCTTC. Protein: CASSLVGYNEQFF. Together with reference TRBV5-6 and TRBJ2-1, the CDR3 gives the full variable domain: DAGVTQSPTHLIKTRGQQVTLRCSPKSGHDTVSWYQQALGQGPQFIFQYYEEEERQRGNFPDRFSGHQFPNYSSELNVNALLLGDSALYLCASSLVGYNEQFFGPGTRLTVL.

The chain joins TRBV6-6 to TRBJ1-2, with D possibly matching TRBD1 (5 bases). Trimming shortened V by 7 bases and J by 5 bases, and 11 bases separated the two germline ends. The CDR3 runs 12 residues. Germline V gene data show CDR1 as MNHNY and CDR2 as SVGAGI (reference sequence). CDR3 bases: TGTGCCAGCAACAAGTCAGGGTATGGCTACACCTTC. It specifies CASNKSGYGYTF.

The chain has TRBV7-2 and TRBJ1-2, with D uncertain. Germline V gene data show CDR1 as SGHTA and CDR2 as FQGNSA. Trimming pared 5 bases from V and 4 bases from J, leaving 11 bases between. The CDR3 consists of 13 residues. This CDR3 reads CASSPSGRYGYTF. The CDR3 nucleotides read TGTGCCAGCAGCCCCTCCGGGCGCTATGGCTACACCTTC.

This clone showed up just a few times. The gene calls are TRBV19 and TRBJ2-2, with no clear D. The CDR3 extends over 13 amino acids. CDR1 LNHDA and CDR2 SQIVND come from the germline V gene (reference sequence). V lost 3 bases and J lost 3, with 5 bases in between. CDR3 coding DNA: TGTGCCAGTAGTATCTATGACACCGGGGAGCTGTTTTTT. Translation gives CASSIYDTGELFF.

This chain uses TRBV20-1 with TRBJ1-1; 7 bases are shared with TRBD1. CDR1 DFQATT and CDR2 SNEGSKA come from the germline V gene (reference sequence). The J segment lost 10 bases and the V segment lost 6 bases, leaving 8 bases of the junction unmatched. The CDR3 has 11 amino acids. The CDR3: CSAAPGQRAFF. The CDR3 DNA reads TGCAGTGCCGCCCCGGGACAGCGAGCTTTCTTT.

The DNA for the CDR3 is TGCGCCAGCAGCGACGGAAGCGGGGGCGCACGACAGTTCTTC. Its translation is CASSDGSGGARQFF. This rearrangement joins TRBV5-1 to TRBJ2-1; 8 nucleotides line up with TRBD2. The germline CDR1 and CDR2 sequences are SGHRS and YFSETQ. CDR3 length: 14 residues. Trimming took 4 bases from V and 13 from J; bases not matched to a gene: 13. Drawing the rest from reference TRBV5-1 and TRBJ2-1, the complete variable domain is KAGVTQTPRYLIKTRGQQVTLSCSPISGHRSVSWYQQTPGQGLQFLFEYFSETQRNKGNFPGRFSGRQFSNSRSEMNVSTLELGDSALYLCASSDGSGGARQFFGPGTRLTVL.

The V call is TRBV2, the J call TRBJ2-3; D uncertain. The CDR3 has 12 residues. The germline V gene encodes CDR1 SNHLY and CDR2 FYNNEI. V was clipped by 4 bases and J by 6 bases, with 8 bases between them. The CDR3 loop reads CASSALGDTQYF. CDR3 DNA: TGTGCCAGCAGTGCACTGGGGGATACGCAGTATTTT.

The V and J genes are TRBV18 and TRBJ2-7; 7 bases agree with TRBD1. Germline V gives CDR1 KGHSH, CDR2 LQKENI. V lost 0 bases to trimming and J lost 2 bases; unmatched junction nucleotides: 10. This CDR3 spans 17 amino acids. CDR3 amino acids: CASSPPNPHGTAYEQYF. The CDR3 DNA follows: TGTGCCAGCTCACCACCGAACCCTCACGGGACAGCCTACGAGCAGTACTTC.

The chain couples TRBV5-6 to TRBJ1-3, with D maybe TRBD1 (5 bases). V was pared by 4 bases and J by 2 bases, with 16 bases between. This CDR3 has 16 residues. CDR1 is SGHDT, CDR2 YYEEEE, per germline. For the CDR3, the DNA is TGTGCCAGCAGCCCCCAAATGGGGCAGGCTGGAAACACCATATATTTT. Translating it yields CASSPQMGQAGNTIYF.

V gene TRBV2 combines with J gene TRBJ2-7; D gene uncertain. Per the germline V gene, CDR1 is SNHLY and CDR2 is FYNNEI. V lost 7 bases, J lost 3 bases, and 10 bases lay in between. This CDR3 has 12 amino acids. CDR3 coding DNA: TGTGCCAGCAAGTCAGACGGCTACGAGCAGTACTTC. It codes for CASKSDGYEQYF.

The chain uses TRBV5-6 and TRBJ2-1, with 9 bases that match TRBD1. J was trimmed by 4 bases and V by 5 bases; bases with no gene match: 10. This CDR3 is 16 amino acids long. Per the germline V gene, CDR1 is SGHDT and CDR2 is YYEEEE. CDR3: CASSFTGTGLYNEQFF. The CDR3 region has the DNA TGTGCCAGCAGTTTTACCGGGACAGGGTTGTACAATGAGCAGTTCTTC.

This chain links TRBV2 with TRBJ2-5; 8 bases align to TRBD2. The CDR3 extends over 14 amino acids. CDR1 and CDR2 (germline): SNHLY, FYNNEI. The V and J ends lost 4 bases and 5 bases, in that order; junction bases with no gene match: 6. The CDR3 here is CASSVRAGVETQYF. The CDR3 DNA is TGTGCCAGCAGTGTTCGAGCGGGGGTCGAGACCCAGTACTTC.

This clone came up a few times. The rearrangement joins TRBV5-5 to TRBJ2-7; D possibly corresponds to TRBD2 (5 bases). CDR3 size: 15 residues. V was trimmed by 4 bases and J by 7 bases, leaving 21 bases between them. Germline CDR1 reads SGHKS; CDR2 reads YYEKEE (reference sequence). CDR3 loop: CASSPNFGLSGEQYF. CDR3 DNA: TGTGCCAGCAGCCCTAATTTCGGACTGTCGGGGGAGCAGTACTTC.

This clone showed up just once. The rearrangement joins TRBV10-3 to TRBJ2-1; possible D gene TRBD2, 7 bases. The CDR3 is 18 amino acids. Germline V gene sequence: CDR1 ENHRY, CDR2 SYGVKD. V was cut by 7 bases and J by 7 bases, with 29 bases left in between. The CDR3: CAITGGQGTMSSSNEQFF. The CDR3 DNA follows: TGTGCCATCACGGGGGGCCAGGGTACAATGAGCAGTTCAAATGAGCAGTTCTTC.

The V gene is TRBV5-1, the J gene TRBJ1-1; D is unclear. The CDR3 spans 13 residues. The germline V gene has CDR1 SGHRS and CDR2 YFSETQ. V lost 1 base and J lost 0, with 4 bases in between. Written as DNA, the CDR3 is TGCGCCAGCAGCTTGTCGCTGAACACTGAAGCTTTCTTT. Translating it yields CASSLSLNTEAFF.

The chain has TRBV30 and TRBJ1-1; D might be TRBD1 (5 bases). The CDR3 sequence is 14 residues long. Trimming took off 0 bases at V and 0 bases at J, with 8 bases between the two ends. Looked up from germline, CDR1 is GTSNPN and CDR2 is SVGIG (reference sequence). The DNA of the CDR3 is TGTGCCTGGAGTGTAACAGGAATGAACACTGAAGCTTTCTTT. This codes for CAWSVTGMNTEAFF.

This chain joins TRBV7-9 and TRBJ1-1; tentatively, D is TRBD1 (6 bases). The V end lost 1 base, the J end lost 1 base, and 19 bases lay between the germline ends. Germline lookup yields CDR1 SEHNR and CDR2 FQNEAQ (reference sequence). The CDR3 consists of 18 residues. CDR3 amino acids: CASSLEGGSSPWNTEAFF. The CDR3 nucleotides are TGTGCCAGCAGCTTAGAGGGGGGGAGTTCGCCTTGGAACACTGAAGCTTTCTTT.

V gene TRBV29-1 combines with J gene TRBJ1-2; TRBD1 aligns across 10 bases. Germline-derived CDR1 and CDR2 are SQVTM and ANQGSEA. The CDR3 totals 15 residues. V shed 7 bases and J 0 bases; nucleotides not matched to a gene: 8. The CDR3, as DNA: TGCAGCGCCCCGACAGGGGGCGCCCCTAACTATGGCTACACCTTC. It yields the protein CSAPTGGAPNYGYTF.

V is TRBV30 and J is TRBJ1-4; maybe TRBD1 (6 bases). CDR3 length: 15 amino acids. Germline V lookup: CDR1 GTSNPN, CDR2 SVGIG (reference sequence). With 2 bases removed from V and 4 bases from J, the gap between germline ends came to 14 bases. The CDR3 region has the DNA TGTGCCTGGAGTCTTAGAGGGGGTTTTAATGAAAAACTGTTTTTT. Translating it yields CAWSLRGGFNEKLFF.

In this sample, this clone is large. V gene TRBV23-1 combines with J gene TRBJ1-5; no firm D call. Being an ORF, TRBV23-1 has a function that is uncertain. The CDR3 is made up of 15 amino acids. V lost 3 bases and J lost 0, with 9 bases in between. DNA for the CDR3: TGCGCCAGCAGTCATAAGGCTTATAGCAATCAGCCCCAGCATTTT. This gives the protein CASSHKAYSNQPQHF.

The rearrangement uses TRBV7-9 and TRBJ2-7; no definite D call. The CDR3 contains 14 residues. Trimming removed 4 bases at V and 1 base at J, with 11 bases between. Germline values: CDR1 SEHNR, CDR2 FQNEAQ (reference sequence). As DNA, the CDR3 is TGTGCCAGCAGCTCCTTTACAGATTCCTACGAGCAGTACTTC. Amino acids: CASSSFTDSYEQYF.

This chain joins TRBV4-1 and TRBJ1-2; 9 nucleotides align to TRBD1. This CDR3 has 16 residues. Germline-derived CDR1 and CDR2 are MGHRA and YSYEKL. Trimming took 1 base from V and 3 from J; bases not matched to a gene: 6. CDR3 sequence (DNA): TGCGCCAGCAGCCAAGGGGTGACAGGGGGGGACTATGGCTACACCTTC. This translates into CASSQGVTGGDYGYTF.

The rearrangement uses TRBV6-1 and TRBJ2-3, with D maybe TRBD2 (6 bases). Germline-derived CDR1 and CDR2 are MNHNS and SASEGT. V was clipped by 10 bases and J by 0 bases, with 14 bases between them. This CDR3 spans 14 amino acids. The DNA for the CDR3 is TGTGCCACCACTAGCCTGACCAGCACAGATACGCAGTATTTT. Translated: CATTSLTSTDTQYF.

This clone was seen just once. The chain employs TRBV10-1 and TRBJ2-7; D is possibly TRBD1 or TRBD2 (6 bases each). V gave up 9 bases and J gave up 6 bases, with 21 bases separating them. Per germline, CDR1 WNHNN and CDR2 SYGVQD (reference sequence). The CDR3 has 14 amino acids. The chain's CDR3 is CARGYGGHPLEQYF. CDR3 nucleotide sequence: TGCGCCAGGGGCTACGGGGGACACCCCCTCGAGCAGTACTTC.

The rearrangement joins TRBV18 to TRBJ1-1; the D gene is possibly TRBD1 (6 bases). The germline V gene encodes CDR1 KGHSH and CDR2 LQKENI. The CDR3 is 16 amino acids. V was pared by 4 bases and J by 0 bases, with 15 bases between. CDR3 region: CASSRETGDMNTEAFF. DNA for the CDR3: TGTGCCAGCTCACGAGAGACAGGCGACATGAACACTGAAGCTTTCTTT.

The CDR3 coding sequence is TGTGCCTGGAGGCGGATGGGACAGAGCTATAATTCACCCCTCCACTTT. Its translation: CAWRRMGQSYNSPLHF. The V gene is TRBV30, the J gene TRBJ1-6; 7 nucleotides align to TRBD1. This CDR3 comprises 16 residues. J gave up 3 bases and V 3 bases, and 8 bases lay outside the gene matches. Germline CDR1 GTSNPN, CDR2 SVGIG (reference sequence).